This TCR beta chain was documented in a study of blood T cell repertoires in COVID-19. Study in general: T cells, B-cell-depleted T cells, or PBMCs provided the cDNA or gDNA that served as material.

Only in-frame clones appear in the TCRdb table, and some are missing; sequencing was by immunoSEQ multiplex PCR. Of around 200,000 clones listed, roughly 87% are singletons. The cohort comprised adults aged about 18 to 100 years residing in about two dozen US areas. Cohort placement rested on clinical history that participants reported themselves. Trimming cost V 5 bases and J 4 bases, with 8 bases left between them. The germline V gene encodes CDR1 GTSNPN and CDR2 SVGIG (reference sequence). The CDR3 has 11 amino acids. This clone was observed a single time. The source material was PBMCs or T cells enriched from blood (not recorded which). The sequence was collected from a woman aged 40 to 50 with acute COVID-19. This chain connects TRBV30 to TRBJ1-1, with D possibly TRBD1 on 5 matching bases. CDR3 nucleotide sequence: TGTGCCTGGGGGACTCTCACTGAAGCTTTCTTT. It codes for CAWGTLTEAFF.